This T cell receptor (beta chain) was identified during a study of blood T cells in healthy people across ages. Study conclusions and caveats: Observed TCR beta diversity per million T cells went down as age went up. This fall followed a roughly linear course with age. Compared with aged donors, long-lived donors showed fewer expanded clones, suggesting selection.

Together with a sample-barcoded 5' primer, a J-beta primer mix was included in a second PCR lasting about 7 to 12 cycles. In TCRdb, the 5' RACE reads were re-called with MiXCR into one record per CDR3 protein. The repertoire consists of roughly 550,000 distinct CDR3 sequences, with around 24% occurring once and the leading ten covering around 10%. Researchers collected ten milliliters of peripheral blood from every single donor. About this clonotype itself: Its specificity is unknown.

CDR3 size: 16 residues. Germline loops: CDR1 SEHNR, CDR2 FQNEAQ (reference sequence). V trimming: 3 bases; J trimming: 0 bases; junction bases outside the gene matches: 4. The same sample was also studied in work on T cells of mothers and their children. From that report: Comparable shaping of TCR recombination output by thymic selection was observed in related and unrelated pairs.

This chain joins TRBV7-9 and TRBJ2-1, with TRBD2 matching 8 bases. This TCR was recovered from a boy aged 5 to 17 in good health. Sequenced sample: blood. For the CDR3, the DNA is TGTGCCAGCAGCTTCCATAGCGGGGCCTCCTACAATGAGCAGTTCTTC. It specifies CASSFHSGASYNEQFF.